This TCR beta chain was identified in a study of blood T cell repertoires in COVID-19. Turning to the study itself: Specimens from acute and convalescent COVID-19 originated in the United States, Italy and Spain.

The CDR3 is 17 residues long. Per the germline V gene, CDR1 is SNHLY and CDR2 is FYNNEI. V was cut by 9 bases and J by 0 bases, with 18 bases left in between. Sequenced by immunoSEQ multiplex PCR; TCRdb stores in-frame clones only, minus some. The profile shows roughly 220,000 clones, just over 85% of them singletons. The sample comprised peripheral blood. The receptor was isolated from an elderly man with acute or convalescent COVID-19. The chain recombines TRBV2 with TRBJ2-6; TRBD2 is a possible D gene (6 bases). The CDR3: CASTAGSKASGANVLTF. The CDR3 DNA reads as TGTGCCAGTACCGCCGGGAGCAAAGCCTCTGGGGCCAACGTCCTGACTTTC.